This T cell receptor beta chain was recovered during a study of shared clonotypes between healthy human individuals. Points from the study as a whole: As a rule, naive subsets had a larger estimated richness than memory subsets. Clonotype sharing across a handful of donors was observed for around 5% of naive CD4 clonotypes.

Deep level was the assay's run setting. Here immunoSEQ multiplex PCR was the method, and the copy in TCRdb shows in-frame clones only, minus some. Counted here are 950,000 to 1,100,000 clones, about 74% occurring once; the ten biggest clones make up approximately 1.5%. The ends were cut back, 0 bases at V and 1 base at J, with 10 bases in the middle. CDR1 and CDR2 (germline): MDHEN, SYDVKM. CDR3 length: 15 amino acids. To note about this clone: Its target is unknown.

Both subsets, CD45RA+ naive and CD45RA-negative memory, were split from the CD4+ cells. Sequencing was performed on memory CD4+ T cells sorted from blood. Regarding subset: CD45RA-negative fraction. The rearrangement joins TRBV28 to TRBJ2-7; the D is unclear. This receptor was obtained from a man aged 18 to 29 in good health. The CDR3 region is CASSLWGKQSYEQYF. The CDR3 DNA reads as TGTGCCAGCAGTTTATGGGGGAAACAGTCCTACGAGCAGTACTTC.